Only one count was recorded for the clone carrying this T cell receptor (beta chain). Antigen: not known. The record originates from a study of T cell responses to AZD1222 COVID-19 vaccine. At the level of the study: The study pooled second doses at about 4 or about 12 weeks.

The data were produced by immunoSEQ multiplex PCR, yet TCRdb's version contains in-frame clones alone and is incomplete. The sample consists of approximately 140,000 clones, roughly 91% of them appearing once. The study's findings and limits: Mostly white British, mostly female donors; authors suggested clonal diversity may be underestimated. Researchers took repertoire samples only after the peak T cell response had come. Baseline seropositivity occurred in only six AZD1222 recipients.

Deletions cut 4 bases from V and 0 bases from J, with 5 bases between. Germline CDR1 SGDLS, CDR2 YYNGEE. The CDR3 is made up of 13 amino acids. This chain joins TRBV9 and TRBJ1-3; D remains ambiguous. The TCR comes from an adult in good health. This specimen was peripheral blood, taken on day 0 of AZD1222 vaccination. CDR3 in DNA: TGTGCCAGCAGCCAGAGCTCTGGAAACACCATATATTTT. It encodes CASSQSSGNTIYF. The full variable domain, completed using reference TRBV9 and TRBJ1-3, is DSGVTQTPKHLITATGQRVTLRCSPRSGDLSVYWYQQSLDQGLQFLIQYYNGEERAKGNILERFSAQQFPDLHSELNLSSLELGDSALYFCASSQSSGNTIYFGEGSWLTVV.